These 21 T cell receptor beta chains originate from one sample sequenced in a study of PD-L1 blockade in urothelial cancer. Assay: immunoSEQ multiplex PCR; the TCRdb copy retains only in-frame clones and omits some. Of approximately 25,000 clones detected, roughly 84% appear once; the ten largest clones hold 1.6%. Time point indicated: peripheral blood 6 weeks after treatment start. Sequences were derived from PBMCs, sampled around atezolizumab (anti-PD-L1) treatment. Receptor source: a man aged 65 to 79 with urothelial cancer.

CDR3 loop: CASSLGGLANTGELFF. CDR3 in DNA: TGCGCCAGCAGCTTGGGAGGACTAGCAAACACCGGGGAGCTGTTTTTT. The chain recombines TRBV5-1 with TRBJ2-2; 8 bases line up with TRBD2. This CDR3 spans 16 amino acids. The ends lost 0 bases at V and 2 bases at J; junction bases unmatched: 3. The V gene's germline CDR1 is SGHRS and CDR2 YFSETQ.

The rearrangement links TRBV5-1 to TRBJ2-1; D unclear. The CDR3 spans 13 residues. Germline CDR1 SGHRS, CDR2 YFSETQ. V lost 1 base and J 5 bases, leaving 7 bases between the germline ends. The CDR3, as DNA: TGCGCCAGCAGCTTGTCACTGAACAATGAGCAGTTCTTC. Translation gives CASSLSLNNEQFF. Full variable domain (outside the CDR3, taken from reference TRBV5-1 and TRBJ2-1): KAGVTQTPRYLIKTRGQQVTLSCSPISGHRSVSWYQQTPGQGLQFLFEYFSETQRNKGNFPGRFSGRQFSNSRSEMNVSTLELGDSALYLCASSLSLNNEQFFGPGTRLTVL.

The chain carries TRBV9 and TRBJ1-1; tentative D call: TRBD1 (5 bases). Trimming took 0 bases from V and 0 from J, leaving 12 bases between them. Germline CDR1 is SGDLS and CDR2 is YYNGEE. The CDR3 sequence is 16 residues long. The CDR3 region has the DNA TGTGCCAGCAGCGTAGCGGGGAGGGGCCTGAACACTGAAGCTTTCTTT. Protein product: CASSVAGRGLNTEAFF.

J is TRBJ1-4 and V is TRBV10-1; D possibly corresponds to TRBD1 (5 bases). Germline assignment: CDR1 WNHNN and CDR2 SYGVQD (reference sequence). V was trimmed by 0 bases and J by 10 bases, leaving 12 bases between them. CDR3 size: 14 residues. The CDR3 DNA follows: TGCGCCAGCAGTGAGTCAGGGGAATCTGCAAAACTGTTTTTT. Residues: CASSESGESAKLFF.

The J gene is TRBJ2-1, the V gene TRBV18, with TRBD1 matching 10 bases. The V gene's germline CDR1 is KGHSH and CDR2 LQKENI. J gave up 6 bases and V 0 bases, and 8 bases lay outside the gene matches. CDR3 size: 17 residues. Here the CDR3 reads CASSPPKSRTGGNEQFF. For the CDR3, the DNA is TGTGCCAGCTCACCACCAAAATCCAGGACAGGGGGCAATGAGCAGTTCTTC. Together with reference TRBV18 and TRBJ2-1, the CDR3 gives the full variable domain: NAGVMQNPRHLVRRRGQEARLRCSPMKGHSHVYWYRQLPEEGLKFMVYLQKENIIDESGMPKERFSAEFPKEGPSILRIQQVVRGDSAAYFCASSPPKSRTGGNEQFFGPGTRLTVL.

V gene TRBV2 combines with J gene TRBJ2-3; D unresolved. CDR3 size: 11 residues. Germline CDR1 and CDR2: SNHLY and FYNNEI. The V and J ends lost 6 bases and 2 bases respectively, with 3 bases between them. CDR3 in amino acids: CASSYTDTQYF. CDR3 sequence (DNA): TGTGCCAGCAGCTACACAGATACGCAGTATTTT.

The rearrangement joins TRBV11-2 to TRBJ2-2; no reliable D call. CDR3 length: 14 amino acids. Per germline, CDR1 SGHAT and CDR2 FQNNGV. Trimming removed 5 bases at V and 1 base at J, with 8 bases between. The CDR3 sequence: CASSNQRNTGELFF. In DNA, the CDR3 is TGTGCCAGCAGCAACCAGCGGAACACCGGGGAGCTGTTTTTT.

In its sample, this clone was seen a few times. In DNA, the CDR3 is TGTGCCAGCAGTTACATTGGCGGAATCACAGATACGCAGTATTTT. Translation: CASSYIGGITDTQYF. The chain recombines TRBV6-5 with TRBJ2-3; D is unresolved. CDR1 is MNHEY and CDR2 is SVGAGI in the germline V gene. The CDR3 contains 15 residues. Trimming shortened V by 2 bases and J by 2 bases, and 11 bases separated the two germline ends.

The chain employs TRBV7-9 and TRBJ2-5; D not certain. The CDR3 length is 12 residues. Trimming cost V 4 bases and J 5 bases, with 8 bases left between them. From germline, CDR1 is SEHNR and CDR2 FQNEAQ (reference sequence). This CDR3 is CASSSEWETQYF. The DNA for the CDR3 is TGTGCCAGCAGCTCTGAGTGGGAGACCCAGTACTTC.

V usage is TRBV6-1 and J usage is TRBJ2-2; TRBD2 aligns across 8 bases. This CDR3 region has 13 residues. J lost 4 bases, V lost 10 bases, and 5 bases had no gene match. Germline lookup yields CDR1 MNHNS and CDR2 SASEGT. The CDR3 DNA sequence: TGTGCCATGGGGACTAGTGTCACCGGGGAGCTGTTTTTT. Amino acids: CAMGTSVTGELFF.

This clone was recorded once. Compared with germline, one end of the junction differs, possibly owing to a read error. The V gene is TRBV9, the J gene TRBJ2-1; 9 bases are a match to TRBD2. The germline V gene has CDR1 SGDLS and CDR2 YYNGEE. This CDR3 has 13 residues. This CDR3 is CASSSIASGTWLF. In nucleotides, the CDR3 is TGTGCCAGCAGCTCAATCGCTAGCGGGACTTGGCTCTTC.

The V and J genes are TRBV7-9 and TRBJ1-2, with a tentative D call TRBD1 (6 bases). There are 13 residues in the CDR3. Germline loops: CDR1 SEHNR, CDR2 FQNEAQ (reference sequence). Trimming removed 1 base at V and 8 bases at J, with 11 bases between. DNA of the CDR3: TGTGCCAGCAGCTTAGAGGGGGGGCGCGGCTACACCTTC. Its translation: CASSLEGGRGYTF.

The rearrangement joins TRBV6-5 to TRBJ2-7; 10 nucleotides line up with TRBD2. This CDR3 contains 14 residues. Trimming at V came to 6 bases and at J to 7 bases, leaving 9 bases not matched to a gene. Germline loops: CDR1 MNHEY, CDR2 SVGAGI. CDR3 amino acids: CASRRAGGLGEQYF. Here the CDR3 DNA reads TGTGCCAGCAGGCGAGCGGGAGGGCTAGGAGAGCAGTACTTC.

This clone was seen only once. The V call is TRBV19, the J call TRBJ2-7; D is unresolved. Germline V gene data show CDR1 as LNHDA and CDR2 as SQIVND (reference sequence). V was pared by 3 bases and J by 3 bases, with 9 bases between. The CDR3 spans 13 residues. The CDR3 loop reads CASSMSSDYEQYF. The CDR3 DNA reads TGTGCCAGTAGTATGAGTAGTGACTACGAGCAGTACTTC.

The sample holds one count of this clone. V gene TRBV7-2 combines with J gene TRBJ2-4; possible D gene TRBD1, 6 bases. CDR3 size: 14 residues. V dropped 1 base and J dropped 11 bases, with 15 bases sitting between them. Germline V gives CDR1 SGHTA, CDR2 FQGNSA. CDR3 DNA sequence: TGTGCCAGCAGCTTAGACCCGAACAGGGACGTTCAGTACTTC. It yields the protein CASSLDPNRDVQYF.

The CDR3 loop reads CASSIVLANEQFF. Written as DNA, the CDR3 is TGTGCCAGTAGTATAGTACTAGCCAATGAGCAGTTCTTC. This rearrangement joins TRBV19 to TRBJ2-1; tentative D call: TRBD2 (6 bases). Germline-derived CDR1 and CDR2 are LNHDA and SQIVND (reference sequence). This CDR3 comprises 13 residues. The ends were cut back, 1 base at V and 6 bases at J, with 7 bases in the middle.

This chain connects TRBV5-6 to TRBJ2-7; 14 bases align to TRBD2. The CDR3 runs to 19 residues. The germline V gene encodes CDR1 SGHDT and CDR2 YYEEEE. J lost 2 bases, V lost 3 bases, and 13 bases had no gene match. The CDR3 loop is CASSSGTPGLAGVAYEQYF. The DNA for the CDR3 is TGTGCCAGCAGCTCCGGTACTCCGGGACTAGCGGGAGTCGCCTACGAGCAGTACTTC. Combining the CDR3 with reference TRBV5-6 and TRBJ2-7 gives the whole variable domain DAGVTQSPTHLIKTRGQQVTLRCSPKSGHDTVSWYQQALGQGPQFIFQYYEEEERQRGNFPDRFSGHQFPNYSSELNVNALLLGDSALYLCASSSGTPGLAGVAYEQYFGPGTRLTVT.

This chain joins TRBV4-3 and TRBJ2-1; weak D call: TRBD1 (6 bases). Per germline, CDR1 LGHNA and CDR2 YSLEER. The CDR3 has 18 amino acids. V lost 0 bases to trimming and J lost 0 bases, with 15 bases between them. The CDR3 DNA is TGCGCCAGCAGCCAAGATTTGGGGGCCCTTTCCTCCTACAATGAGCAGTTCTTC. Amino acids: CASSQDLGALSSYNEQFF.

This clone was observed once. At one end the junction does not follow the germline gene, possibly because of a read error. The V gene is TRBV19, the J gene TRBJ2-2, with D perhaps matching TRBD1 (5 bases). Germline lookup yields CDR1 LNHDA and CDR2 SQIVND (reference sequence). The CDR3 consists of 15 residues. The CDR3 loop is CASSRSQANAGELFF. DNA for the CDR3: TGTGCCAGTAGTAGGTCACAGGCGAACGCCGGGGAGCTGTTTTTT.

The chain recombines TRBV2 with TRBJ2-7; 7 nucleotides align to TRBD1. V shed 8 bases and J 4 bases; nucleotides not matched to a gene: 11. The CDR3 runs 14 residues. Germline CDR1 reads SNHLY; CDR2 reads FYNNEI. Here the CDR3 reads CASRRGQLSYEQYF. The DNA of the CDR3 is TGTGCCAGCCGTCGGGGACAGTTATCTTACGAGCAGTACTTC.

The genes are TRBV4-1 and TRBJ1-5; 7 positions match TRBD1. Germline trimming cut 1 base from V and 5 bases from J; bases unmatched to any gene: 5. The CDR3 covers 15 residues. Germline-derived CDR1 and CDR2 are MGHRA and YSYEKL. For the CDR3, the DNA is TGCGCCAGCAGCCAAGGCAGGGGGTCATATCAGCCCCAGCATTTT. Translated, it gives CASSQGRGSYQPQHF.